The T cell receptor (beta chain) under discussion was sequenced for a study of cytomegalovirus exposure and HLA in healthy donors. General study results and limits: An apparent linkage of common viral pathogens to several of the most significant clusters emerged in a later analysis. Reports credit the classifier with highly specific, highly sensitive diagnosis of cytomegalovirus status.

Regarding this clone: Its antigen is not identified.

The CDR3 totals 14 residues. Germline assignment: CDR1 GTSNPN and CDR2 SVGIG (reference sequence). Between the trimmed V and J ends, which lost 0 bases and 1 base, there was a span of 7 bases. PCR used 60 Vbeta primers and 13 Jbeta primers. Assay: immunoSEQ multiplex PCR; the TCRdb copy retains only in-frame clones and omits some. Here the sample spans just over 200,000 clones, almost 70% being singletons. The sequence derives from a man aged 35-49 years in good health and CMV-seropositive. Input material: PBMCs. The chain employs TRBV30 and TRBJ1-5, with D possibly being TRBD1 (5 bases). CDR3 protein: CAWSVGGSNQPQHF. In DNA form, the CDR3 reads TGTGCCTGGAGTGTGGGGGGGAGCAATCAGCCCCAGCATTTT.